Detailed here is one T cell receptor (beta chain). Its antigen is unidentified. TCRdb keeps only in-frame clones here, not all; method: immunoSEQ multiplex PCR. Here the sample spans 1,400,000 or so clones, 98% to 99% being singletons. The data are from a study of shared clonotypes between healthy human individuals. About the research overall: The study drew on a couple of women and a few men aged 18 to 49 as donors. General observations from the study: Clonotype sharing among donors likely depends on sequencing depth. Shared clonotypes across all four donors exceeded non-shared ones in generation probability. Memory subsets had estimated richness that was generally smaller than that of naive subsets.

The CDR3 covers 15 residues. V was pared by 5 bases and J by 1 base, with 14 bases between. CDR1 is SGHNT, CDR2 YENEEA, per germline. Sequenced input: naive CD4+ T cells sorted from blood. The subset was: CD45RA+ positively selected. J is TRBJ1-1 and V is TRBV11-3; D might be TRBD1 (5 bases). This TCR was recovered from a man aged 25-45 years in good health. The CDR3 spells CASSHRGGTNTEAFF. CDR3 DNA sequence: TGTGCCAGCAGCCACCGTGGAGGGACGAACACTGAAGCTTTCTTT.